This record looks at one T cell receptor beta chain sequence and its context. This specimen comes from a study of T cell changes during pregnancy in multiple sclerosis. TCRdb keeps only in-frame clones here, not all; method: immunoSEQ multiplex PCR. The sample holds tens of thousands of clones; around 90% are singletons and the top ten take about 0.21%. The CDR3 is 16 amino acids. CDR1 is SGHRS, CDR2 YFSETQ, per germline. V shed 4 bases and J shed 1 base, with 14 bases lying between them. The material sequenced was CD4+ T cells from peripheral blood mononuclear cells, taken in the second trimester of pregnancy. The V call is TRBV5-1, the J call TRBJ2-2, with D possibly TRBD2 on 6 matching bases. The TCR sequence derives from a female donor with multiple sclerosis, enrolled in a pregnancy study. The CDR3 protein is CASSPAPGGNTGELFF. CDR3 DNA sequence: TGCGCCAGCAGCCCCGCTCCCGGGGGGAACACCGGGGAGCTGTTTTTT.